This is a list of T cell receptor beta chains from one sample in a study of T-cell memory formation after mild COVID-19. TCRdb reanalysed the 5' RACE reads using MiXCR and keeps one entry per CDR3 protein. The table lists about 260,000 distinct CDR3 sequences, around 8% of them singletons. Sequencing was carried out using PBMCs or a T cell subset sorted from them (not recorded which). All receptors derive from a man aged 18 to 35 who had mild COVID-19 (a few samples of this study predate the infection). Cell type and time point are not known. The CDR3 runs from the conserved cysteine through the conserved F or W. D genes are given only for firm matches. Expanded clones are given a class, and other clones once, few, many or no size at all.

D gene: .
J gene: TRBJ2-1
clone size: few
V gene: TRBV5-6
CDR3 protein: CASSRPALYNEQFF
CDR3 DNA: TGTGCCAGCAGCAGACCGGCCCTCTACAATGAGCAGTTCTTC

D gene: .
J gene: TRBJ1-2
clone size: .
V gene: TRBV7-9
CDR3 protein: CASSLVPGRGDYGYTF
CDR3 DNA: TGTGCCAGCAGCTTAGTTCCGGGGAGAGGGGACTATGGCTACACCTTC

D gene: .
J gene: TRBJ2-3
clone size: .
V gene: TRBV28
CDR3 protein: CASSLWQPPDTQYF
CDR3 DNA: TGTGCCAGCAGTTTATGGCAGCCTCCAGATACGCAGTATTTT

D gene: .
J gene: TRBJ1-2
clone size: .
V gene: TRBV9
CDR3 protein: CASSVALSGLYGYTF
CDR3 DNA: TGTGCCAGCAGCGTAGCTCTTTCCGGCCTCTATGGCTACACCTTC

D gene: .
J gene: TRBJ1-1
clone size: .
V gene: TRBV28
CDR3 protein: CASSSGGMWAEAFF
CDR3 DNA: TGTGCCAGCAGTTCCGGAGGAATGTGGGCTGAAGCTTTCTTT

D gene: .
J gene: TRBJ2-7
clone size: .
V gene: TRBV12-3/TRBV12-4
CDR3 protein: CASTRADVSYEQYF
CDR3 DNA: TGTGCCAGCACTCGCGCGGACGTCTCCTACGAGCAGTACTTC

D gene: TRBD2
J gene: TRBJ2-1
clone size: few
V gene: TRBV30
CDR3 protein: CASTSGGFNEQFF
CDR3 DNA: TGTGCCTCGACTAGCGGGGGATTCAATGAGCAGTTCTTC

D gene: TRBD1
J gene: TRBJ2-5
clone size: few
V gene: TRBV5-4
CDR3 protein: CASSPGTGLQETQYF
CDR3 DNA: TGTGCCAGCAGCCCGGGGACAGGACTCCAAGAGACCCAGTACTTC

D gene: .
J gene: TRBJ2-2
clone size: .
V gene: TRBV9
CDR3 protein: CASSVLGNTGELFF
CDR3 DNA: TGTGCCAGCAGCGTATTGGGGAACACCGGGGAGCTGTTTTTT

D gene: TRBD2
J gene: TRBJ2-5
clone size: few
V gene: TRBV10-3
CDR3 protein: CATGGGRETQYF
CDR3 DNA: TGTGCCACCGGGGGGGGGCGAGAGACCCAGTACTTC

D gene: .
J gene: TRBJ2-3
clone size: many
V gene: TRBV7-2
CDR3 protein: CASSSQGTDTQYF
CDR3 DNA: TGCGCCAGCAGTTCACAGGGCACAGATACGCAGTATTTT

D gene: .
J gene: TRBJ1-5
clone size: few
V gene: TRBV4-3
CDR3 protein: CASSQDRGGSQPQHF
CDR3 DNA: TGCGCCAGCAGCCAAGATAGGGGGGGAAGTCAGCCCCAGCATTTT

D gene: TRBD1
J gene: TRBJ1-2
clone size: many
V gene: TRBV7-8
CDR3 protein: CASSSGQGVDGYTF
CDR3 DNA: TGTGCCAGCAGCTCCGGACAGGGAGTGGACGGCTACACCTTC

D gene: .
J gene: TRBJ2-2
clone size: few
V gene: TRBV11-3
CDR3 protein: CASSLHREAGELFF
CDR3 DNA: TGTGCCAGCAGCTTACACAGGGAGGCCGGGGAGCTGTTTTTT

D gene: TRBD1
J gene: TRBJ2-6
clone size: .
V gene: TRBV19
CDR3 protein: CASSAIQGASGANVLTF
CDR3 DNA: TGTGCCAGTAGTGCGATACAGGGGGCGTCTGGGGCCAACGTCCTGACTTTC

D gene: .
J gene: TRBJ1-4
clone size: few
V gene: TRBV6-5
CDR3 protein: CASSEPRGAGREKLFF
CDR3 DNA: TGTGCCAGCAGCGAGCCGCGGGGCGCCGGTCGTGAAAAACTGTTTTTT

D gene: TRBD1
J gene: TRBJ2-2
clone size: many
V gene: TRBV4-2
CDR3 protein: CASSPLGQENTGELFF
CDR3 DNA: TGTGCCAGCAGCCCCCTCGGACAGGAGAACACCGGGGAGCTGTTTTTT

D gene: TRBD2
J gene: TRBJ2-5
clone size: .
V gene: TRBV12-3/TRBV12-4
CDR3 protein: CASSENSGGGETQYF
CDR3 DNA: TGTGCCAGCAGCGAAAACTCGGGGGGTGGGGAGACCCAGTACTTC

D gene: .
J gene: TRBJ2-3
clone size: few
V gene: TRBV20-1
CDR3 protein: CGAYIIGVSTDTQYF
CDR3 DNA: TGCGGTGCCTACATAATCGGGGTGTCCACAGATACGCAGTATTTT

D gene: TRBD1
J gene: TRBJ1-5
clone size: .
V gene: TRBV6-2/TRBV6-3
CDR3 protein: CASSFTGGAGQPQHF
CDR3 DNA: TGTGCCAGCAGTTTCACAGGGGGCGCGGGTCAGCCCCAGCATTTT

D gene: .
J gene: TRBJ2-6
clone size: .
V gene: TRBV2
CDR3 protein: CASSPVGGTIAGSGANVLTF
CDR3 DNA: TGTGCCAGCAGCCCAGTAGGTGGGACGATCGCCGGCTCTGGGGCCAACGTCCTGACTTTC

D gene: .
J gene: TRBJ2-5
clone size: few
V gene: TRBV7-2
CDR3 protein: CASSLLGDVWETQYF
CDR3 DNA: TGTGCCAGCAGCCTACTAGGGGATGTTTGGGAGACCCAGTACTTC

D gene: .
J gene: TRBJ2-1
clone size: few
V gene: TRBV6-9
CDR3 protein: CACRGAINNEQFF
CDR3 DNA: TGTGCCTGCAGGGGCGCGATTAACAATGAGCAGTTCTTC

D gene: TRBD1
J gene: TRBJ2-6
clone size: .
V gene: TRBV3-1
CDR3 protein: CASSQPGTGPLRANVLTF
CDR3 DNA: TGTGCCAGCAGCCAACCCGGGACAGGCCCTCTTAGGGCCAACGTCCTGACTTTC

D gene: TRBD2
J gene: TRBJ2-1
clone size: few
V gene: TRBV18
CDR3 protein: CASSPRTRTNEQFF
CDR3 DNA: TGTGCCAGCTCACCCCGGACTAGAACCAATGAGCAGTTCTTC

D gene: .
J gene: TRBJ2-3
clone size: few
V gene: TRBV4-3
CDR3 protein: CASSQSWQNRDTQYF
CDR3 DNA: TGCGCCAGCAGCCAATCCTGGCAGAACCGAGATACGCAGTATTTT

D gene: TRBD1
J gene: TRBJ1-5
clone size: few
V gene: TRBV18
CDR3 protein: CASSRDRDRESQPQHF
CDR3 DNA: TGTGCCAGCTCACGAGACCGGGACAGGGAGTCTCAGCCCCAGCATTTT